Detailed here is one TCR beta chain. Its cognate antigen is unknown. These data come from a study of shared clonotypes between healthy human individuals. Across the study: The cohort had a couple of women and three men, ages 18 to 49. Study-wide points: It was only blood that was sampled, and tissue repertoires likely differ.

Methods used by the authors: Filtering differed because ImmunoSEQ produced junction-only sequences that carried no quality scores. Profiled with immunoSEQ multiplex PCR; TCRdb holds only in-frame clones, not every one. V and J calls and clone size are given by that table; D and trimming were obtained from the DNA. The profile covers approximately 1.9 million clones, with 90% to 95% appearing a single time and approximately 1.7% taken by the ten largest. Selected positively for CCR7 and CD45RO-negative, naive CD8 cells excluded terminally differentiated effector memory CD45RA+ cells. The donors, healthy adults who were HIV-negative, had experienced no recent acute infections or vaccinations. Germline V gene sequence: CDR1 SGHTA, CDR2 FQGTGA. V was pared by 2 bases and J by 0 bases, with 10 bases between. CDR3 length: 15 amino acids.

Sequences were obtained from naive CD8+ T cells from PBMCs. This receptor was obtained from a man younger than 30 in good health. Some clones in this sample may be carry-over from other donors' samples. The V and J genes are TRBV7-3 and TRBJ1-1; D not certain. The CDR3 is CASSLWVRLNTEAFF. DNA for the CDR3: TGTGCCAGCAGCTTATGGGTCAGATTGAACACTGAAGCTTTCTTT.